This T cell receptor beta chain was captured in a study of Ad26.COV2.S vaccination and SARS-CoV-2 variants. Study-wide background: Once or twice, 56 days apart, Ad26.COV2.S was delivered intramuscularly. Points from the study as a whole: Similar non-spike TCR breadth was observed in recipients of vaccine and of placebo.

As for treatment: some 19 received Ad26.COV2.S at low or high dose, single or two shots; five or six received placebo; per-sample allocation not given. The samples date from day 63 after the first vaccine or placebo injection. About this clone: Its target is unknown.

V gave up 9 bases and J gave up 5 bases, with 22 bases separating them. This CDR3 is built from 15 residues. Looked up from germline, CDR1 is MNHNY and CDR2 is SVGAGI (reference sequence). The table came from immunoSEQ multiplex PCR; TCRdb's copy has only in-frame clones and leaves some out. The table records 410,000 or so clones, about 92% of them present only once. The source is a person between 18 and 65 years old who received the Ad26.COV2.S COVID-19 vaccine or a placebo. The sample was peripheral blood, taken in a trial of Ad26.COV2.S vaccine versus placebo. The chain couples TRBV6-6 to TRBJ2-5, with D possibly matching TRBD1 (6 bases). The CDR3 DNA is TGTGCCAGTGGAAGGGACATGGGGTCGTCGGAGACCCAGTACTTC. Protein: CASGRDMGSSETQYF.